The 10 T cell receptor beta chains below were found in one sample sequenced in a study of PD-1 blockade in classical Hodgkin lymphoma. After autologous stem cell transplantation all patients relapsed, and prior brentuximab vedotin exposure differed between cohorts. TCRdb's copy holds only in-frame clones and misses some; the assay was immunoSEQ multiplex PCR. The repertoire holds more than 50,000 clones, over 85% seen once, with 7.5% to 10% in the top ten. The starting material was peripheral blood mononuclear cells (PBMCs), obtained at baseline. The receptors stem from a human donor with classical Hodgkin lymphoma.

V is TRBV28 and J is TRBJ2-6; unclear D gene. The CDR3 sequence is 13 residues long. Germline V gene sequence: CDR1 MDHEN, CDR2 SYDVKM. Trimming removed 8 bases at V and 3 bases at J, with 8 bases between. Written as DNA, the CDR3 is TGTGCCAGCTTCCCCAATGGGGCCAACGTCCTGACTTTC. Translated, it gives CASFPNGANVLTF.

The rearrangement links TRBV10-3 to TRBJ2-3; 9 nucleotides align to TRBD1. The germline V gene has CDR1 ENHRY and CDR2 SYGVKD. The length of the CDR3 is 16 residues. V gave up 3 bases and J gave up 5 bases; unmatched junction bases: 9. The CDR3 region is CAISDPGQGPRDTQYF. The CDR3 DNA reads TGTGCCATCAGTGACCCGGGACAGGGCCCCAGAGATACGCAGTATTTT.

The chain links TRBV4-1 to TRBJ2-7; 11 bases agree with TRBD1. Germline CDR1 reads MGHRA; CDR2 reads YSYEKL. CDR3 size: 15 residues. Trimming cost V 1 base and J 2 bases; bases outside gene matches: 1. The CDR3 DNA sequence: TGCGCCAGCAGCCAAGTGGGACAGGGGGCCTACGAGCAGTACTTC. Its protein product is CASSQVGQGAYEQYF.

The chain has TRBV10-3 and TRBJ1-1; perhaps TRBD1 as D (5 bases). The CDR3 runs to 16 residues. Trimming cost V 0 bases and J 3 bases, with 14 bases left between them. Germline CDR1 reads ENHRY; CDR2 reads SYGVKD. The CDR3 sequence is CAISESRGTVYTEAFF. The DNA for the CDR3 is TGTGCCATCAGTGAGTCGAGAGGGACGGTGTACACTGAAGCTTTCTTT.

V and J are TRBV6-1 and TRBJ1-2; weak D call: TRBD1 (5 bases). V gave up 4 bases and J gave up 3 bases, with 12 bases separating them. This CDR3 contains 14 residues. Germline V gene lookup returns CDR1 MNHNS and CDR2 SASEGT. The CDR3 region has the DNA TGTGCCAGCAGTGCCCCGGGACCATACTATGGCTACACCTTC. Translated, it gives CASSAPGPYYGYTF.

This clone appeared once. The CDR3 is CAISESGQVNTGETQYF. The CDR3 DNA reads TGTGCCATCAGTGAGTCGGGACAGGTCAATACTGGCGAGACCCAGTACTTC. V and J are TRBV10-3 and TRBJ2-5, with 8 bases lining up with TRBD1. The CDR3 consists of 17 residues. The germline gives CDR1 ENHRY, CDR2 SYGVKD. Trimming removed 0 bases from V and 5 bases from J; junction bases left unmatched: 11.

This clone was seen a handful of times. The rearrangement links TRBV25-1 to TRBJ1-2, with D unresolved. Trimming took off 4 bases at V and 5 bases at J, with 11 bases between the two ends. Germline lookup yields CDR1 MGHDK and CDR2 SYGVNS. This CDR3 has 13 amino acids. CDR3 loop: CASSGTDSYGYTF. DNA of the CDR3: TGTGCCAGCAGTGGAACTGACTCTTATGGCTACACCTTC.

In this sample, this clone turned up once. V gene TRBV9 combines with J gene TRBJ1-1; TRBD1 might be the D (5 bases). This CDR3 is built from 15 residues. CDR1 and CDR2 from the germline V gene are SGDLS and YYNGEE. Trimming shortened V by 3 bases and J by 0 bases, and 12 bases separated the two germline ends. The CDR3 bases are TGTGCCAGCAGCGCCGGGGGGAAATTGAACACTGAAGCTTTCTTT. Its protein product is CASSAGGKLNTEAFF.

This sequence joins TRBV5-1 and TRBJ1-4; weak D call: TRBD1 (5 bases). This CDR3 has 16 amino acids. V was shortened by 0 bases and J by 7 bases, with 16 bases between the two germline ends. CDR1 and CDR2 (germline): SGHRS, YFSETQ. The CDR3 DNA reads TGCGCCAGCAGCTTGGCAGTCGGACAAGAAGGTGAAAAACTGTTTTTT. Amino acid sequence: CASSLAVGQEGEKLFF.

CDR3 protein: CASSKLVLDTQYF. The CDR3 nucleotides read TGTGCCAGCAGTAAGTTGGTCCTAGATACGCAGTATTTT. The gene calls are TRBV7-3 and TRBJ2-3; D unresolved. The length of the CDR3 is 13 residues. V shed 6 bases and J shed 5 bases, with 12 bases lying between them. Per the germline V gene, CDR1 is SGHTA and CDR2 is FQGTGA.